Listed here are 20 T cell receptor beta chains from one sample, sequenced in a study of cytomegalovirus exposure and HLA in healthy donors. Primers: 60 Vbeta forward and 13 Jbeta reverse. Assay: immunoSEQ multiplex PCR; the TCRdb copy retains only in-frame clones and omits some. The sample has about 220,000 clones, almost 80% seen once; the top ten hold around 1.9%. Sequences were obtained from PBMCs. These receptors were collected from a male donor in good health and CMV-seronegative.

The chain has TRBV4-1 and TRBJ2-3, with TRBD2 as a possible D gene (6 bases). V lost 5 bases to trimming and J lost 3 bases, with 18 bases between them. The CDR3 loop spans 16 amino acids. Germline lookup yields CDR1 MGHRA and CDR2 YSYEKL. The CDR3 reads CASSLTTGSGTDTQYF. The CDR3 DNA follows: TGCGCCAGCAGCTTAACTACCGGGAGTGGAACAGATACGCAGTATTTT.

This clone was found once. The rearrangement joins TRBV9 to TRBJ2-1, with 8 nucleotides matching TRBD2. This CDR3 region has 17 residues. From germline, CDR1 is SGDLS and CDR2 YYNGEE. J was trimmed by 3 bases and V by 0 bases; bases with no gene match: 8. CDR3 loop: CASSVDDSGALYNEQFF. CDR3 sequence (DNA): TGTGCCAGCAGCGTAGATGATAGCGGGGCACTCTACAATGAGCAGTTCTTC.

The gene calls are TRBV7-9 and TRBJ2-7; weak D call: TRBD1 (5 bases). The V end lost 4 bases, the J end lost 2 bases, and 9 bases lay between the germline ends. CDR1 and CDR2 from the germline V gene are SEHNR and FQNEAQ (reference sequence). This CDR3 is built from 13 residues. The CDR3 DNA sequence: TGTGCCAGCAGCTCCCCGGACACCTACGAGCAGTACTTC. This translates into CASSSPDTYEQYF.

This clone was seen once. The chain is built from TRBV7-8 and TRBJ2-7; 9 bases agree with TRBD1. V was pared by 5 bases and J by 0 bases, with 8 bases of the junction left unmatched. The germline V gene encodes CDR1 SGHVS and CDR2 FQNEAQ. This CDR3 is built from 16 residues. CDR3 in DNA: TGTGCCAGCAGCCCCCGGACAGGGGATAGCTCCTACGAGCAGTACTTC. This encodes CASSPRTGDSSYEQYF.

The CDR3 here is CASSRTGGNYGYTF. For the CDR3, the DNA is TGTGCCAGCAGCAGGACAGGGGGGAACTATGGCTACACCTTC. V is TRBV28 and J is TRBJ1-2, with TRBD1 identical over 10 bases. The CDR3 has 14 residues. Germline loops: CDR1 MDHEN, CDR2 SYDVKM. The V and J ends lost 6 bases and 2 bases, in that order; junction bases with no gene match: 3.

V gene TRBV18 combines with J gene TRBJ1-1, with D maybe TRBD1 (6 bases). Trimming left V 3 bases short and J 1 base short, with 12 bases between. Germline V gene data show CDR1 as KGHSH and CDR2 as LQKENI. The CDR3 is made up of 15 amino acids. The CDR3 here is CASSPLRTANTEAFF. CDR3 coding DNA: TGTGCCAGCTCACCGCTGAGGACAGCGAACACTGAAGCTTTCTTT.

For this clone: The CDR3 carries no conserved terminal phenylalanine or tryptophan, so it likely arises from a read error. Here the CDR3 reads CASSYGPFFYEQYL. The DNA for the CDR3 is TGTGCCAGCAGCTATGGGCCCTTTTTCTACGAGCAGTACCTC. The chain links TRBV5-6 to TRBJ2-7; no definite D call. There are 14 residues in the CDR3. V gave up 3 bases and J gave up 3 bases, with 13 bases separating them. CDR1 and CDR2 (germline): SGHDT, YYEEEE.

The chain employs TRBV7-6 and TRBJ2-7, with 9 bases matching TRBD1. Germline V gene sequence: CDR1 SGHVS, CDR2 FNYEAQ. CDR3 length equals 15 residues. V lost 5 bases and J lost 5; bases outside the gene matches: 10. Here the CDR3 reads CASSLGTGSIDEQYF. The CDR3 DNA reads as TGTGCCAGCAGCCTTGGGACAGGGTCAATCGACGAGCAGTACTTC.

The rearrangement uses TRBV6-6 and TRBJ2-2; 9 bases line up with TRBD1. Germline V gene lookup returns CDR1 MNHNY and CDR2 SVGAGI (reference sequence). Trimming took 6 bases from V and 4 from J; bases not matched to a gene: 9. The CDR3 spans 16 residues. The CDR3 nucleotides read TGTGCCAGCAGAAACCGGGACAGGGCGCCCACCGGGGAGCTGTTTTTT. Encoded protein: CASRNRDRAPTGELFF.

This clone was seen only a few times. The rearrangement uses TRBV5-1 and TRBJ2-5; 7 bases fit TRBD2. Trimming cost V 3 bases and J 2 bases; bases outside gene matches: 7. Germline assignment: CDR1 SGHRS and CDR2 YFSETQ. The CDR3 is made up of 15 amino acids. This CDR3 is CASSSGLVTQETQYF. The CDR3 bases are TGCGCCAGCAGCTCAGGACTAGTTACACAAGAGACCCAGTACTTC.

This clone appeared a few times. The CDR3, as DNA: TGTGCCAACCCAGCGGGACAGGCAGCTTACGAGCAGTACTTC. Protein sequence: CANPAGQAAYEQYF. The chain joins TRBV21-1 to TRBJ2-7; the table's D call TRBD1 went unverified against the DNA. TRBV21-1 is described as a pseudogene. The CDR3 runs 14 residues.

This clone has a single count. The rearrangement uses TRBV28 and TRBJ1-5, with a tentative D call TRBD1 (5 bases). V lost 2 bases to trimming and J lost 5 bases, with 13 bases between them. Germline values: CDR1 MDHEN, CDR2 SYDVKM. CDR3 length: 15 residues. The CDR3 coding sequence is TGTGCCAGCAGTTTAATTGCTCAGGGCGATCAGCCCCAGCATTTT. It codes for CASSLIAQGDQPQHF.

J is TRBJ2-3 and V is TRBV7-9; 9 bases are a match to TRBD1. The CDR3 covers 16 residues. V shed 9 bases and J 4 bases; nucleotides not matched to a gene: 14. CDR1 is SEHNR, CDR2 FQNEAQ, per germline (reference sequence). The CDR3 loop reads CARPGTGLLSADTQYF. The CDR3, as DNA: TGTGCCAGACCCGGGACAGGGCTTCTTTCCGCAGATACGCAGTATTTT.

This chain uses TRBV6-5 with TRBJ2-7, with TRBD1 matching over 7 bases. Germline CDR1 and CDR2: MNHEY and SVGAGI. CDR3 length equals 16 residues. Trimming removed 4 bases from V and 4 bases from J; junction bases left unmatched: 13. The CDR3 nucleotides read TGTGCCAGCAGTTCCCACGAGGACAGGCCTGCGTACGAGCAGTACTTC. This gives the protein CASSSHEDRPAYEQYF.

In regard to this clone: One junction end does not reproduce the germline sequence, and a read error may be involved. DNA of the CDR3: TGCAGCGTTACCGGAGGGACTGGGGCCAACGTCCTGACTTTT. Translated, it gives CSVTGGTGANVLTF. The J gene is TRBJ2-6, the V gene TRBV29-1; D is possibly TRBD2 (6 bases). There are 14 residues in the CDR3. Germline V gene sequence: CDR1 SQVTM, CDR2 ANQGSEA.

The rearrangement uses TRBV6-5 and TRBJ1-2; D call uncertain. The germline gives CDR1 MNHEY, CDR2 SVGAGI. Trimming took 6 bases from V and 7 from J, leaving 21 bases between them. CDR3 length: 15 residues. DNA for the CDR3: TGTGCCAGCAGAGACCCGCACGGGTGGTTAGGTGGCTACACCTTC. This translates into CASRDPHGWLGGYTF.

This chain links TRBV28 with TRBJ2-5; possible D gene TRBD2, 7 bases. CDR1 and CDR2 (germline): MDHEN, SYDVKM. The length of the CDR3 is 15 residues. V gave up 2 bases and J gave up 5 bases, with 15 bases separating them. CDR3 nucleotides: TGTGCCAGCAGTTTAAGGGGAGGGGGTTCTGAGACCCAGTACTTC. Translated: CASSLRGGGSETQYF.

The J gene is TRBJ2-7, the V gene TRBV2; 10 nucleotides match TRBD2. V lost 6 bases to trimming and J lost 1 base; unmatched junction nucleotides: 15. CDR3 length equals 18 residues. Germline V CDR1 and CDR2: SNHLY, FYNNEI. The CDR3 region has the DNA TGTGCCAGCAGACTTACTAGCGGGAACGTCTCGAGGTCCTACGAGCAGTACTTC. It yields the protein CASRLTSGNVSRSYEQYF.

The CDR3 reads CASSEGRTGRTYEQYF. DNA for the CDR3: TGTGCCAGCAGTGAAGGGCGGACAGGTAGGACCTACGAGCAGTACTTC. The gene calls are TRBV2 and TRBJ2-7; 7 bases align to TRBD1. This CDR3 comprises 16 residues. CDR1 is SNHLY and CDR2 is FYNNEI in the germline V gene. J was trimmed by 2 bases and V by 1 base; bases with no gene match: 8.

With regard to this clone: The sample contains more than one DNA sequence encoding this CDR3. The chain carries TRBV7-9 and TRBJ2-3, with 11 bases fitting TRBD1. J was trimmed by 3 bases and V by 3 bases; bases with no gene match: 2. This CDR3 comprises 15 residues. Germline CDR1 and CDR2: SEHNR and FQNEAQ (reference sequence). Written as DNA, the CDR3 is TGTGCCAGCAGCTTGGGACAGGGGGGGACAGATACGCAGTATTTT. Translation gives CASSLGQGGTDTQYF.